This TCR beta chain was identified during a study of blood T cell repertoires in COVID-19. Turning to the study itself: Nucleic acid was either cDNA or gDNA, and it came from T cells, B-cell-depleted T cells, or PBMCs.

In the original analysis: By means of reference gene primer amplification, nucleated cell counts were estimated. Data came from immunoSEQ multiplex PCR; TCRdb stores just in-frame clones and leaves some out. The V and J calls and clone size are taken from that table; D and trimming were inferred from the DNA. The sample lists tens of thousands of clones, 80% to 90% seen once, with over 25% in the top ten. V was shortened by 5 bases and J by 5 bases, with 16 bases between the two germline ends. Germline loops: CDR1 SEHNR, CDR2 FQNEAQ (reference sequence). The CDR3 has 15 amino acids. Patients at the Seattle site were enrolled during active infection and followed longitudinally.

Sequencing was done on a sample of peripheral blood. The chain is built from TRBV7-9 and TRBJ2-1, with D perhaps matching TRBD1 (5 bases). The sequence was collected from a woman over 75 with COVID-19, enrolled during active disease. Here the CDR3 DNA reads TGTGCCAGCAGCAAGGGGTCGTTAGGGGACAATGAGCAGTTCTTC. Protein product: CASSKGSLGDNEQFF.